The T cell receptor (beta chain) under discussion was sequenced for a study of CD8 T cells in ankylosing spondylitis. In this sample, this clonotype turned up many times. The CDR3 sequence is 15 residues long. Trimming stripped 2 bases from V and 1 base from J, with 10 bases between. Germline CDR1 reads MGHDK; CDR2 reads SYGVNS. Preparation of TCR beta libraries was done by quantitative 5'-RACE with molecular barcodes. MiXCR, applied by TCRdb to the 5' RACE reads, yields one record per CDR3 protein. The profile shows more than 150,000 distinct CDR3 sequences, about 20% of them singletons. The chain recombines TRBV25-1 with TRBJ2-3; D gene uncertain. The sample consisted of blood, either unsorted or a sorted T cell fraction (not recorded which). The clonotype originates from a male donor aged 5 to 30 with ankylosing spondylitis or in good health (not recorded which). The CDR3 protein is CASSEGYLGTDTQYF. DNA of the CDR3: TGTGCCAGCAGTGAAGGGTATCTCGGCACAGATACGCAGTATTTT. The full variable domain, rest sourced from reference TRBV25-1 and TRBJ2-3, is EADIYQTPRYLVIGTGKKITLECSQTMGHDKMYWYQQDPGMELHLIHYSYGVNSTEKGDLSSESTVSRIRTEHFPLTLESARPSHTSQYLCASSEGYLGTDTQYFGPGTRLTVL.